These 32 T cell receptor beta chains were all obtained from the same sample, sequenced in a study of blood T cells in healthy people across ages. For the second PCR, which ran for about 6 to 11 cycles, a sample-barcoded 5' primer and a J-beta primer mix were used. TCRdb processed the 5' RACE reads anew with MiXCR; each CDR3 protein has one entry. Among 1.8 million or so distinct CDR3 sequences, around 40% were seen once, and the ten largest hold under 30%. Sequenced: blood. The receptors shown here come from a human donor in good health.

A word on this clonotype: The junction shows a germline mismatch at one end, possibly a read error. The rearrangement links TRBV15 to TRBJ2-3; D is perhaps TRBD1 (6 bases). The CDR3 has 15 amino acids. Germline-derived CDR1 and CDR2 are LNHNV and YYDKDF (reference sequence). The CDR3 coding sequence is TGTGCCACCGGCAGACCCGGGACAACAAGAGATACGCAGTATTTT. Translating gives CATGRPGTTRDTQYF.

For this clonotype: The junction departs from germline at one end; a sequencing error may be responsible. The chain is built from TRBV5-6 and TRBJ1-2; D is possibly TRBD1 (6 bases). The CDR3 is 14 residues long. Germline assignment: CDR1 SGHDT and CDR2 YYEEEE. The CDR3 coding sequence is TGCGCCAGCAGCTGGGCGGGGTATCCCCAGGGGTACACCTTC. It yields the protein CASSWAGYPQGYTF.

V is TRBV12-3 or TRBV12-4 and J is TRBJ2-4; D is perhaps TRBD2 (5 bases). CDR3 length: 13 amino acids. Trimming removed 4 bases at V and 2 bases at J, with 6 bases between. The CDR3 region is CASSYGTKNIQYF. The CDR3 DNA reads as TGTGCCAGCAGTTACGGGACCAAAAACATTCAGTACTTC.

The chain couples TRBV2 to TRBJ2-1; D gene ambiguous. The CDR3 is 15 amino acids. CDR1 SNHLY and CDR2 FYNNEI come from the germline V gene. Trimming removed 11 bases at V and 0 bases at J, with 17 bases between. CDR3 region: CAQRTRSSSYNEQFF. CDR3 DNA sequence: TGTGCCCAACGGACGCGGTCGAGCTCCTACAATGAGCAGTTCTTC.

This clonotype has a handful of counts. This chain uses TRBV5-1 with TRBJ2-7; D is possibly TRBD1 (6 bases). The CDR3 is made up of 14 amino acids. Germline CDR1 is SGHRS and CDR2 is YFSETQ. Trimming took 4 bases from V and 3 from J, leaving 14 bases between them. CDR3 DNA sequence: TGCGCCAGCAGCGATGGCACAGGGATCTACGAGCAGTACTTC. Translated, it gives CASSDGTGIYEQYF. The variable domain in full, with the rest retrieved from reference TRBV5-1 and TRBJ2-7, is KAGVTQTPRYLIKTRGQQVTLSCSPISGHRSVSWYQQTPGQGLQFLFEYFSETQRNKGNFPGRFSGRQFSNSRSEMNVSTLELGDSALYLCASSDGTGIYEQYFGPGTRLTVT.

This clonotype was found a few times. The rearrangement uses TRBV6-5 and TRBJ2-1; D gene ambiguous. Germline V gene lookup returns CDR1 MNHEY and CDR2 SVGAGI. The CDR3 extends over 15 amino acids. Trimming left V 2 bases short and J 0 bases short, with 8 bases between. CDR3 bases: TGTGCCAGCAGTTACGTCCTCAGCTCCTACAATGAGCAGTTCTTC. Translated: CASSYVLSSYNEQFF.

In nucleotides, the CDR3 is TGCGCCAGCAGTCCAAGGGACGTTTTCGGAAACACCATATATTTT. This gives the protein CASSPRDVFGNTIYF. The gene calls are TRBV4-3 and TRBJ1-3; perhaps TRBD1 as D (5 bases). The V gene lost 6 bases and the J gene lost 4 bases, with 16 bases spanning the gap. CDR1 LGHNA and CDR2 YSLEER come from the germline V gene. This CDR3 is 15 amino acids long.

This clonotype was detected many times. J is TRBJ1-2 and V is TRBV7-2; possibly TRBD1 for D (5 bases). Germline assignment: CDR1 SGHTA and CDR2 FQGNSA. The V end was cut by 6 bases, the J end by 3 bases, with 14 bases between. The length of the CDR3 is 14 residues. Here the CDR3 reads CASSQDGTYYGYTF. CDR3 DNA sequence: TGTGCCAGCAGTCAAGACGGGACGTACTATGGCTACACCTTC.

The chain combines TRBV7-2 with TRBJ2-1, with D perhaps assigned TRBD1 or TRBD2 (6 bases each). The germline V gene has CDR1 SGHTA and CDR2 FQGNSA. V was shortened by 0 bases and J by 10 bases, with 19 bases between the two germline ends. This CDR3 region has 16 residues. CDR3 protein: CASSLARRGLSYEQFF. The CDR3 DNA is TGTGCCAGCAGCTTAGCGCGCCGGGGGCTATCCTACGAGCAGTTCTTC.

This clonotype was seen only a few times. The chain employs TRBV28 and TRBJ2-7; no firm D call. V lost 6 bases to trimming and J lost 6 bases, with 15 bases between them. The CDR3 length is 13 residues. CDR1 MDHEN and CDR2 SYDVKM come from the germline V gene. This CDR3 is CASSFNRLVEQYF. The CDR3 DNA sequence: TGTGCCAGCAGCTTCAACCGGTTGGTCGAGCAGTACTTC. Full variable domain (missing parts from reference TRBV28 and TRBJ2-7): DVKVTQSSRYLVKRTGEKVFLECVQDMDHENMFWYRQDPGLGLRLIYFSYDVKMKEKGDIPEGYSVSREKKERFSLILESASTNQTSMYLCASSFNRLVEQYFGPGTRLTVT.

This clonotype was detected a few times. The chain employs TRBV6-1 and TRBJ2-3, with 14 bases matching TRBD2. This CDR3 is built from 18 residues. Germline CDR1 and CDR2: MNHNS and SASEGT. V lost 5 bases to trimming and J lost 3 bases; unmatched junction nucleotides: 10. The CDR3 coding sequence is TGTGCCAGCAGTACACCTCGACGACTAGCGGGGGGGACAGATACGCAGTATTTT. It yields the protein CASSTPRRLAGGTDTQYF.

The J gene is TRBJ2-5, the V gene TRBV28; D not resolved. V lost 4 bases to trimming and J lost 3 bases, with 12 bases between them. The germline V gene encodes CDR1 MDHEN and CDR2 SYDVKM. This CDR3 comprises 14 residues. Here the CDR3 reads CASSSHRNKETQYF. Written as DNA, the CDR3 is TGTGCCAGCAGTTCCCACCGCAATAAAGAGACCCAGTACTTC.

This clonotype was detected only a few times. J is TRBJ1-2 and V is TRBV2; no clear D gene. Between the trimmed V and J ends, which lost 6 bases and 6 bases, there was a span of 17 bases. Germline V gene lookup returns CDR1 SNHLY and CDR2 FYNNEI. The CDR3 runs to 14 residues. The CDR3 DNA sequence: TGTGCCAGCAGACGAATGGGCCAGGTGGATGGCTACACCTTC. Protein sequence: CASRRMGQVDGYTF.

This chain uses TRBV25-1 with TRBJ1-1; D unresolved. The germline V gene encodes CDR1 MGHDK and CDR2 SYGVNS. This CDR3 has 12 amino acids. Trimming stripped 7 bases from V and 4 bases from J, with 10 bases between. CDR3 nucleotide sequence: TGTGCCAGCACTGACAAGGCCACTGAAGCTTTCTTT. Protein: CASTDKATEAFF.

The chain employs TRBV20-1 and TRBJ1-5, with a possible D match to TRBD1 (5 bases). The V gene lost 7 bases and the J gene lost 2 bases, with 12 bases spanning the gap. Looked up from germline, CDR1 is DFQATT and CDR2 is SNEGSKA (reference sequence). There are 13 residues in the CDR3. The CDR3 DNA sequence: TGCAGTGTTAGCGCGGGGGGCAATCAGCCCCAGCATTTT. Protein product: CSVSAGGNQPQHF.

The genes are TRBV9 and TRBJ2-3; no firm D call. The ends were cut back, 3 bases at V and 0 bases at J, with 8 bases in the middle. Germline loops: CDR1 SGDLS, CDR2 YYNGEE. The CDR3 runs 14 residues. CDR3: CASSATLSTDTQYF. In DNA form, the CDR3 reads TGTGCCAGCAGCGCGACTCTTAGCACAGATACGCAGTATTTT.

J is TRBJ2-4 and V is TRBV5-6; D not resolved. The J call may be faulty, since TRBJ2-5 better matches the DNA end. Germline V gene lookup returns CDR1 SGHDT and CDR2 YYEEEE. The CDR3 runs to 16 residues. CDR3 sequence (DNA): TGTGCCAGCAGCCCCAACGTGAACGCCGGACAAGAGACCCAGTACTTC. Translated: CASSPNVNAGQETQYF.

This clonotype was observed at least ten times. One base away lies a much larger clone, so this may be a sequencing read error. The chain recombines TRBV7-2 with TRBJ2-7; TRBD1 matches 7 bases. Germline trimming cut 6 bases from V and 1 base from J; bases unmatched to any gene: 3. The CDR3 length is 13 residues. CDR1 SGHTA and CDR2 FQGNSA come from the germline V gene. CDR3 amino acids: CASSTGQSYEQYF. DNA for the CDR3: TGTGCCAGCAGTACGGGACAGTCCTACGAGCAGTACTTC.

The chain employs TRBV6-1 and TRBJ2-5; a weak D match, TRBD1 (6 bases). The CDR3 is 14 residues long. The germline gives CDR1 MNHNS, CDR2 SASEGT. Trimming left V 3 bases short and J 4 bases short, with 12 bases between. CDR3 sequence (DNA): TGTGCCAGCAGTGATTGGGGGCTGAGAGAGACCCAGTACTTC. Its protein is CASSDWGLRETQYF.

This clonotype occurred a few times. This rearrangement joins TRBV7-8 to TRBJ2-7; 7 bases agree with TRBD2. This CDR3 spans 16 amino acids. The trim removed 4 bases at V and 2 bases at J, leaving 11 bases unmatched. Per germline, CDR1 SGHVS and CDR2 FQNEAQ. The CDR3 nucleotides are TGTGCCAGCAGCTCCTCCCGAGCGGGGTCCACCTACGAGCAGTACTTC. Amino acid sequence: CASSSSRAGSTYEQYF.

This clonotype has ten or more counts. The V gene is TRBV6-5, the J gene TRBJ2-7; 9 nucleotides match TRBD1. CDR1 and CDR2 (germline): MNHEY, SVGAGI. V was pared by 5 bases and J by 3 bases, with 5 bases of the junction left unmatched. CDR3 length: 14 residues. The CDR3 is CASSTGTGYYEQYF. For the CDR3, the DNA is TGTGCCAGCAGTACCGGGACAGGGTACTACGAGCAGTACTTC.

This chain joins TRBV20-1 and TRBJ2-7; 7 positions match TRBD1. Germline V gene data show CDR1 as DFQATT and CDR2 as SNEGSKA (reference sequence). V shed 0 bases, J shed 4 bases, and the junction held 12 bases outside the gene matches. The length of the CDR3 is 16 residues. The CDR3 DNA reads as TGCAGTGCTAGAGATCCACTAACAGGGGAGCTTTACGAGCAGTACTTC. It translates to CSARDPLTGELYEQYF.

This clonotype appeared a single time. This sequence joins TRBV7-9 and TRBJ1-4; 10 positions match TRBD1. The CDR3 consists of 17 residues. V lost 5 bases to trimming and J lost 3 bases; unmatched junction nucleotides: 9. Germline CDR1 SEHNR, CDR2 FQNEAQ (reference sequence). Here the CDR3 reads CASSLPRQGAANEKLFF. In DNA, the CDR3 is TGTGCCAGCAGCCTCCCGCGACAGGGGGCAGCTAATGAAAAACTGTTTTTT.

This clonotype was found a few times. The gene calls are TRBV29-1 and TRBJ2-3; D not certain. Trimming shortened V by 7 bases and J by 0 bases, and 11 bases separated the two germline ends. Germline CDR1 is SQVTM and CDR2 is ANQGSEA. This CDR3 has 13 amino acids. The CDR3 spells CSGREMSTDTQYF. The CDR3 bases are TGCAGCGGGAGAGAGATGAGCACAGATACGCAGTATTTT.

This clonotype was detected a few times. The rearrangement links TRBV4-3 to TRBJ1-2; a possible D gene is TRBD1 (6 bases). The CDR3 covers 16 residues. Germline V gives CDR1 LGHNA, CDR2 YSLEER. V lost 4 bases, J lost 3 bases, and 18 bases lay in between. The DNA of the CDR3 is TGCGCCAGCAGCCCAGACGGGAGGGGGGACTACTATGGCTACACCTTC. It yields the protein CASSPDGRGDYYGYTF.

Concerning this clonotype: Sequence at one end of the junction differs from germline and may be a read error. V and J are TRBV9 and TRBJ2-7; 9 bases line up with TRBD1. Germline CDR1 SGDLS, CDR2 YYNGEE. The CDR3 runs 13 residues. This CDR3 reads CASGVGQGFEQYF. The CDR3 DNA reads as TGTGCCAGCGGCGTCGGACAGGGGTTCGAGCAGTACTTC.

The chain recombines TRBV5-1 with TRBJ1-2; a possible D gene is TRBD1 (5 bases). V lost 5 bases and J 4 bases, leaving 21 bases between the germline ends. Looked up from germline, CDR1 is SGHRS and CDR2 is YFSETQ. The CDR3 has 16 residues. CDR3: CASSPDSVDPVYGYTF. CDR3 DNA: TGCGCCAGCAGTCCAGACAGTGTGGATCCCGTCTATGGCTACACCTTC. Full variable domain (rest looked up from reference TRBV5-1 and TRBJ1-2): KAGVTQTPRYLIKTRGQQVTLSCSPISGHRSVSWYQQTPGQGLQFLFEYFSETQRNKGNFPGRFSGRQFSNSRSEMNVSTLELGDSALYLCASSPDSVDPVYGYTFGSGTRLTVV.

This clonotype showed up just a few times. V gene TRBV5-1 combines with J gene TRBJ2-3, with D unclear. The CDR3 length is 14 residues. V was trimmed by 4 bases and J by 2 bases, leaving 11 bases between them. The germline V gene has CDR1 SGHRS and CDR2 YFSETQ. The CDR3 loop reads CASSANSVTDTQYF. The CDR3 DNA follows: TGCGCCAGCAGCGCCAACTCGGTCACAGATACGCAGTATTTT. Drawing the rest from reference TRBV5-1 and TRBJ2-3, the complete variable domain is KAGVTQTPRYLIKTRGQQVTLSCSPISGHRSVSWYQQTPGQGLQFLFEYFSETQRNKGNFPGRFSGRQFSNSRSEMNVSTLELGDSALYLCASSANSVTDTQYFGPGTRLTVL.

The chain is built from TRBV28 and TRBJ2-7; D is perhaps TRBD1 (5 bases). Germline V gene sequence: CDR1 MDHEN, CDR2 SYDVKM. Trimming took 7 bases from V and 1 from J, leaving 8 bases between them. There are 12 residues in the CDR3. The CDR3 DNA follows: TGTGCCAGCAAGGGGTTATCCTACGAGCAGTACTTC. Translated, it gives CASKGLSYEQYF.

This clonotype came up a few times. The chain couples TRBV2 to TRBJ1-5; a weak D match, TRBD1 (5 bases). Per germline, CDR1 SNHLY and CDR2 FYNNEI. Trimming took 6 bases from V and 4 from J, leaving 13 bases between them. This CDR3 has 14 residues. The CDR3 region is CASSGTPGNQPQHF. For the CDR3, the DNA is TGTGCCAGCAGCGGGACCCCGGGGAATCAGCCCCAGCATTTT.

V usage is TRBV10-3 and J usage is TRBJ1-2; possibly TRBD1 for D (6 bases). The germline V and J ends were trimmed by 2 bases and 10 bases, with 17 bases remaining between them. From germline, CDR1 is ENHRY and CDR2 SYGVKD. The CDR3 covers 14 residues. In DNA, the CDR3 is TGTGCCATCAGTGAGCCAACCCGACAGGATGACTACACCTTC. Its protein product is CAISEPTRQDDYTF.

This clonotype has at least ten counts. The chain links TRBV29-1 to TRBJ2-3, with D perhaps given as TRBD1 or TRBD2 (5 bases each). V gave up 1 base and J gave up 4 bases, with 15 bases separating them. Germline assignment: CDR1 SQVTM and CDR2 ANQGSEA. The CDR3 contains 15 residues. The CDR3 region has the DNA TGCAGCGTTGAAGGGGGGAAGCAGGGAGCAGATACGCAGTATTTT. Protein product: CSVEGGKQGADTQYF.